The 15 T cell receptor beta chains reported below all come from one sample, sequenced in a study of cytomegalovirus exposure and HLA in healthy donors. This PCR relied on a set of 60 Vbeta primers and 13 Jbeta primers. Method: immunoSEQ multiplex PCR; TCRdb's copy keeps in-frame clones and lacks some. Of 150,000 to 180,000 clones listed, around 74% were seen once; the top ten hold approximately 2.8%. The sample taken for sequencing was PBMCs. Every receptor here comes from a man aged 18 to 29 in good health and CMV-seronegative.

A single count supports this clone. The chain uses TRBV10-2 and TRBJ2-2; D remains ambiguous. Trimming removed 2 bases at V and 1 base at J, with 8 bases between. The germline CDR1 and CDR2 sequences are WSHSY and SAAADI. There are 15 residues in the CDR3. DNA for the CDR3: TGCGCCAGCAGTGAGCGCATACTGAACACCGGGGAGCTGTTTTTT. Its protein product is CASSERILNTGELFF.

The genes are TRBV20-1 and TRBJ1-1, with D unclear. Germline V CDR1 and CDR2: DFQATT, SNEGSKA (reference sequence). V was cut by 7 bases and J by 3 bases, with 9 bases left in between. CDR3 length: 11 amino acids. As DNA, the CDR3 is TGCAGTGGGCGGAGTTACACTGAAGCTTTCTTT. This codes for CSGRSYTEAFF.

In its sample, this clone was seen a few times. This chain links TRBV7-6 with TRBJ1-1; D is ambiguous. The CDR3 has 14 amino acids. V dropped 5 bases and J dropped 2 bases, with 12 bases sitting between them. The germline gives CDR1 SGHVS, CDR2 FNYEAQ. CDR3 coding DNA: TGTGCCAGCAGCGCGGGAGCCTCTAACACTGAAGCTTTCTTT. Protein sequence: CASSAGASNTEAFF. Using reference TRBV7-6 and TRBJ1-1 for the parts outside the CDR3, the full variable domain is GAGVSQSPRYKVTKRGQDVALRCDPISGHVSLYWYRQALGQGPEFLTYFNYEAQQDKSGLPNDRFSAERPEGSISTLTIQRTEQRDSAMYRCASSAGASNTEAFFGQGTRLTVV.

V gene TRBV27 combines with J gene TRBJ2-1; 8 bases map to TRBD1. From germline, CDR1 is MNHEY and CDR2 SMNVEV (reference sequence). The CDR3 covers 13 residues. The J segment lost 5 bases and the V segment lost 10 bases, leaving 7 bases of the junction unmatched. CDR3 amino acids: CATNRGSHNEQFF. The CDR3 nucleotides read TGTGCCACTAACAGGGGGTCACACAATGAGCAGTTCTTC.

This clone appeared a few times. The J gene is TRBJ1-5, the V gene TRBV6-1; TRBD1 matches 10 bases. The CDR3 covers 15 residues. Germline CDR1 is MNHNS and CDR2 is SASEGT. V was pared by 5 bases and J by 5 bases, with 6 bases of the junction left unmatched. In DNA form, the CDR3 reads TGTGCCAGCAGTCAGACAGGGGGCTTGGATCAGCCCCAGCATTTT. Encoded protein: CASSQTGGLDQPQHF.

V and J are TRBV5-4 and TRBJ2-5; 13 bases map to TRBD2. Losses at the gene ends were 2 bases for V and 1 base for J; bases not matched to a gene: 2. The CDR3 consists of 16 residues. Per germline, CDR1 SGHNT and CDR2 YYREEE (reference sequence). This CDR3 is CASSFGLAGVQETQYF. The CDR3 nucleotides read TGTGCCAGCAGCTTCGGACTAGCGGGGGTCCAAGAGACCCAGTACTTC.

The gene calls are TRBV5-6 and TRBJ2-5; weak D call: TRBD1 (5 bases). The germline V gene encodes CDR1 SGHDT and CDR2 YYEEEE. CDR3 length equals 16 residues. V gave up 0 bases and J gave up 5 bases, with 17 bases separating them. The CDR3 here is CASSLAGQASRETQYF. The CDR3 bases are TGTGCCAGCAGCTTGGCAGGGCAGGCCTCCCGCGAGACCCAGTACTTC.

The CDR3 DNA follows: TGTGCCAGCAGCTACTCGGGTTCGGCCGAGCAGTACGTC. It translates to CASSYSGSAEQYV. This chain links TRBV7-6 with TRBJ2-7; D gene unclear. From germline, CDR1 is SGHVS and CDR2 FNYEAQ. CDR3 length equals 13 residues. V shed 4 bases and J shed 6 bases, with 13 bases lying between them.

For the CDR3, the DNA is TGTGCCAGCAGCTCCCCGACAGGGTACGGAAACTCACCCCTCCACTTT. Its protein is CASSSPTGYGNSPLHF. The chain couples TRBV7-2 to TRBJ1-6; TRBD1 matches 7 bases. Germline V gene lookup returns CDR1 SGHTA and CDR2 FQGNSA. J gave up 10 bases and V 4 bases, and 13 bases lay outside the gene matches. The CDR3 totals 16 residues.

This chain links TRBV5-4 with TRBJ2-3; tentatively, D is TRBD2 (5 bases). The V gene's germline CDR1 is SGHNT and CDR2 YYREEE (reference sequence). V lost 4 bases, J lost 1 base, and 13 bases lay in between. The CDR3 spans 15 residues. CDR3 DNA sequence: TGTGCCAGCAGCCCAGCACAGAGGGGCACAGATACGCAGTATTTT. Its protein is CASSPAQRGTDTQYF.

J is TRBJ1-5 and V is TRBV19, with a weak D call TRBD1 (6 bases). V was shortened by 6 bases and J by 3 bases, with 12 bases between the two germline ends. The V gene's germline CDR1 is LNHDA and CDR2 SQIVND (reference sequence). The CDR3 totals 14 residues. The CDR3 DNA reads TGTGCCAGTAGGCAGGGGAATCACAATCAGCCCCAGCATTTT. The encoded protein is CASRQGNHNQPQHF.

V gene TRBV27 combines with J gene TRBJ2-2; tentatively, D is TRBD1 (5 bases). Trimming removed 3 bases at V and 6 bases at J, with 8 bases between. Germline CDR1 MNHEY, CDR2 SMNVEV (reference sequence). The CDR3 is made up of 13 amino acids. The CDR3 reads CASSLGLAGELFF. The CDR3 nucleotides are TGTGCCAGCAGTTTGGGGCTAGCCGGGGAGCTGTTTTTT.

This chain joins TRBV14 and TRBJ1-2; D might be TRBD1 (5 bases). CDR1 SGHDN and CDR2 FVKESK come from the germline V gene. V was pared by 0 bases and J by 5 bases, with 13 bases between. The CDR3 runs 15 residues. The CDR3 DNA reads TGTGCCAGCAGCCAAGATCCCAGGGCGGGGTATGGCTACACCTTC. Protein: CASSQDPRAGYGYTF.

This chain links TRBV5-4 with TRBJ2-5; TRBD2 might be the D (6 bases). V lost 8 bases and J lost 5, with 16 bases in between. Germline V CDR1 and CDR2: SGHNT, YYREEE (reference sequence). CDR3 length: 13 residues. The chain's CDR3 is CASTGDVGETQYF. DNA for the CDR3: TGTGCCAGTACGGGGGACGTAGGGGAGACCCAGTACTTC.

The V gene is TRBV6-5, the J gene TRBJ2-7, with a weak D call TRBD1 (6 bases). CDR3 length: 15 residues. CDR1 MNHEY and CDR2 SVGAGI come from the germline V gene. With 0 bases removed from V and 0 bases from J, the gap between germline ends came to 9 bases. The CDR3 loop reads CASSYSPDSSYEQYF. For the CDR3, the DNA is TGTGCCAGCAGTTACTCCCCGGACAGCTCCTACGAGCAGTACTTC.